Listed below are T cell receptor beta chains from one sample, sequenced in a study of blood T cell repertoires in COVID-19. Data came from immunoSEQ multiplex PCR; TCRdb stores just in-frame clones and leaves some out. Of roughly 230,000 clones listed, about 86% are singletons. Sequencing input: PBMCs or T cells enriched from blood (not recorded which). Source of these receptors: a man aged 50 to 59 who had recovered from COVID-19. CDR3s leave out the opening cysteine and the closing phenylalanine or tryptophan. For some rows the clone size is stated as once, few or many, or as a class when expanded; others skip it.

clone_size v_call cdr3_aa
. TRBV5-8 ASSPKTNRGGYT
once TRBV5-1 ASSLVPGFIQPQH
once TRBV19 ASNGGGAGANVLT
. TRBV5-4 ASSLDRYSYEQY
. TRBV4-3 ASSQDASGSDTQY
. TRBV28 ASSLRGGRGLSEQY
. TRBV19 ASSIGTSGGQETQY
. TRBV7-9 ASRTYRDNSPLH
. TRBV24-1 ATSDSGQGTYNEQF
. TRBV19 ASTPTSTSEQY
. TRBV7-9 ASTKTSGRAYEQY
once TRBV5-1 ASSRGDTQY
. TRBV5-5 ASSLLGVNEQF
. TRBV24-1 ATSDLSSGRALDTQY
. TRBV4-1 ASSQGQGPAENTEAF